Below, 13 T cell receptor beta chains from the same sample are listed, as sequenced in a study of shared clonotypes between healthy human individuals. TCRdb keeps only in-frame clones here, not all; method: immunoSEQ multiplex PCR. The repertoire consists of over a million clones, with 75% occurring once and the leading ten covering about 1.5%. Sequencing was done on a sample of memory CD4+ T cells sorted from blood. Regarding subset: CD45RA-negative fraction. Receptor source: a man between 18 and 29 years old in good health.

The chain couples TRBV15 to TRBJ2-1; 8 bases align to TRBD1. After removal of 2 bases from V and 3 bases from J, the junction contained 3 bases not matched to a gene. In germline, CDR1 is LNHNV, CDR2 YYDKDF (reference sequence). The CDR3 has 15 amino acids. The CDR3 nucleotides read TGTGCCACCAGCAGAACCGACAGGGGCTACAATGAGCAGTTCTTC. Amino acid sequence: CATSRTDRGYNEQFF.

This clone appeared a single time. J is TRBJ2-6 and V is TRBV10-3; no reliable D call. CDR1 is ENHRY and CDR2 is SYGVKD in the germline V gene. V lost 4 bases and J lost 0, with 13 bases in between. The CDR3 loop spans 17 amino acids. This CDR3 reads CAISGSSWSSGANVLTF. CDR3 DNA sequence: TGTGCCATCAGTGGTTCTTCGTGGAGCTCTGGGGCCAACGTCCTGACTTTC.

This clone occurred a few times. CDR3 DNA: TGTGCCAGCAGCTCGAGCTCAGATACGCAGTATTTT. Its translation: CASSSSSDTQYF. The chain is built from TRBV7-2 and TRBJ2-3; D remains ambiguous. Germline CDR1 and CDR2: SGHTA and FQGNSA. CDR3 length equals 12 residues. V lost 4 bases and J lost 4, with 6 bases in between.

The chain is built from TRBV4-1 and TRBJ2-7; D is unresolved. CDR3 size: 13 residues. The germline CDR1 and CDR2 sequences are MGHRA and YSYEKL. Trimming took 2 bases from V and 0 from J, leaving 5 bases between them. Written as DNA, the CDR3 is TGCGCCAGCAGCCAACCCAGCTCCTACGAGCAGTACTTC. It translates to CASSQPSSYEQYF.

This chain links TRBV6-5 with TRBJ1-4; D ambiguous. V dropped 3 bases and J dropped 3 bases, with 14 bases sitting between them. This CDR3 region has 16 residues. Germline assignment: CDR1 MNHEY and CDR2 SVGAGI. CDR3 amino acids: CASSYETATPNEKLFF. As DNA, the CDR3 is TGTGCCAGCAGTTATGAGACTGCCACACCTAATGAAAAACTGTTTTTT.

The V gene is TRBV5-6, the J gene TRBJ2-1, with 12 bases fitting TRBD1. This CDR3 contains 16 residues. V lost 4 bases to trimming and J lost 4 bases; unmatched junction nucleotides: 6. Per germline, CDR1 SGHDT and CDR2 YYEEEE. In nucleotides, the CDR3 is TGTGCCAGCAGCACAGGGACAGGGGGCGCTTACAATGAGCAGTTCTTC. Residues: CASSTGTGGAYNEQFF.

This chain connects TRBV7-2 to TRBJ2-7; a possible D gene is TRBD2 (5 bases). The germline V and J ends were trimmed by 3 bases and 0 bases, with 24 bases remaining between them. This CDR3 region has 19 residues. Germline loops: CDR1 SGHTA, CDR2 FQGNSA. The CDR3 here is CASSLTGWENFPSSYEQYF. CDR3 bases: TGTGCCAGCAGCTTGACCGGGTGGGAGAATTTCCCCTCCTCCTACGAGCAGTACTTC.

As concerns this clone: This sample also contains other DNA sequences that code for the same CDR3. The DNA of the CDR3 is TGTGCCAGCAGGGCTAGCGGGTCCTACGAGCAGTACTTC. Translation: CASRASGSYEQYF. The rearrangement uses TRBV27 and TRBJ2-7; 8 bases match TRBD2. Germline V lookup: CDR1 MNHEY, CDR2 SMNVEV (reference sequence). The junction had 2 bases not matched to a gene; V was cut back by 6 bases and J by 1 base. This CDR3 is built from 13 residues.

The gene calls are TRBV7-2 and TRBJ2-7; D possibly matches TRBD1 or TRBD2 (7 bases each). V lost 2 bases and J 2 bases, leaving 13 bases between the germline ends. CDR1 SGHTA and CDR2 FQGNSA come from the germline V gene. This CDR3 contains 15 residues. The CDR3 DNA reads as TGTGCCAGCAGCTTACGGGCAGGGGGGGCCTACGAGCAGTACTTC. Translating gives CASSLRAGGAYEQYF.

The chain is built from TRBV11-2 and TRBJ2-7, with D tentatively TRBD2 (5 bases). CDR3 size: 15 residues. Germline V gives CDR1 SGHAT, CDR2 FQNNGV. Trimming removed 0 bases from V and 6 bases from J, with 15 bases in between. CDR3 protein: CASSLELGLGLEQYF. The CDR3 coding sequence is TGTGCCAGCAGCTTAGAGCTAGGACTTGGGCTCGAGCAGTACTTC.

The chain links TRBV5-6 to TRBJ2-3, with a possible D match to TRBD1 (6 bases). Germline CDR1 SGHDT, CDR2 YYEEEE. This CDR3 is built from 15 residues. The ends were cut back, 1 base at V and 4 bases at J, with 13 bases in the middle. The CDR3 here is CASSLKLSGADTQYF. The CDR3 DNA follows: TGTGCCAGCAGCTTGAAACTATCAGGGGCAGATACGCAGTATTTT.

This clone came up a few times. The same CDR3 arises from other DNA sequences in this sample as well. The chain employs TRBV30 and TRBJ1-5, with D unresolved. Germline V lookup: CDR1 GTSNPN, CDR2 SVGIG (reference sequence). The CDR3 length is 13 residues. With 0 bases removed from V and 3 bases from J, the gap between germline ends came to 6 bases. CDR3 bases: TGTGCCTGGAGTGTTAGTTCCAATCAGCCCCAGCATTTT. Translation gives CAWSVSSNQPQHF.

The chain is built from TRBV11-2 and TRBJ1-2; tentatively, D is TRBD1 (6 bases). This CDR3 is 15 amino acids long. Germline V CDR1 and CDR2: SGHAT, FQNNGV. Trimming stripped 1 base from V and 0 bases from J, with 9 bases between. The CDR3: CASSLVDRSNYGYTF. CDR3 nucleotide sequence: TGTGCCAGCAGCTTAGTTGACAGGTCTAACTATGGCTACACCTTC. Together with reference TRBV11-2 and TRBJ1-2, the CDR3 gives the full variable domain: EAGVAQSPRYKIIEKRQSVAFWCNPISGHATLYWYQQILGQGPKLLIQFQNNGVVDDSQLPKDRFSAERLKGVDSTLKIQPAKLEDSAVYLCASSLVDRSNYGYTFGSGTRLTVV.